By share, the clone carrying this T cell receptor (beta chain) counts as medium-sized. As yet, its antigen is unknown. The data stem from a study of T cell repertoires in ileal Crohn's disease. Turning to the study itself: All patients had surgery for stricturing (61%) or penetrating (approximately 39%) disease.

Regarding time point: inflamed ileum from the surgical specimen. Findings and caveats of the study: High-frequency clones were more common in sorted CD8 than CD4 cells.

Repertoires were generated with immunoSEQ multiplex PCR, while TCRdb's copy carries only in-frame clones and drops some. The sample shows 13,000 or so clones, roughly 80% of them seen only once. The CDR3 has 13 residues. Germline V gives CDR1 SNHLY, CDR2 FYNNEI. V was cut by 6 bases and J by 3 bases, with 12 bases left in between. Sequenced material: ileal tissue. The sequence was collected from an adult with Crohn's disease. The V gene is TRBV2, the J gene TRBJ2-7; maybe TRBD1 (5 bases). The CDR3 DNA sequence: TGTGCCAGCAGGTATGACAGAAGCTACGAGCAGTACTTC. It is translated as CASRYDRSYEQYF.